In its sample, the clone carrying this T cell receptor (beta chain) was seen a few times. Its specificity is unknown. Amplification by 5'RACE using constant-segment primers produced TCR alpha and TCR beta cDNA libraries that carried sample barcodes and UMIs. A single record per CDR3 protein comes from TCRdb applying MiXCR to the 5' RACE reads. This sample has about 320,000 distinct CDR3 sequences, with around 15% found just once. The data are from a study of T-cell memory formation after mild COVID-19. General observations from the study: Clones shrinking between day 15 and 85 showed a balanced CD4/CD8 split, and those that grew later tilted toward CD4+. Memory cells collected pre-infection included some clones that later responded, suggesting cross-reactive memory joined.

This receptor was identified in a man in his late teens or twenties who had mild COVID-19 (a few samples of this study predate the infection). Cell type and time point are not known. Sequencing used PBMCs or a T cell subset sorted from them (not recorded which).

The CDR3 spells CSVARGGPGTDTQYF. Written as DNA, the CDR3 is TGCAGCGTCGCCCGGGGGGGCCCGGGAACAGATACGCAGTATTTT. The gene calls are TRBV29-1 and TRBJ2-3, with TRBD2 identical over 8 bases. Germline V gene data show CDR1 as SQVTM and CDR2 as ANQGSEA. This CDR3 spans 15 amino acids. V shed 6 bases and J 3 bases; nucleotides not matched to a gene: 11.